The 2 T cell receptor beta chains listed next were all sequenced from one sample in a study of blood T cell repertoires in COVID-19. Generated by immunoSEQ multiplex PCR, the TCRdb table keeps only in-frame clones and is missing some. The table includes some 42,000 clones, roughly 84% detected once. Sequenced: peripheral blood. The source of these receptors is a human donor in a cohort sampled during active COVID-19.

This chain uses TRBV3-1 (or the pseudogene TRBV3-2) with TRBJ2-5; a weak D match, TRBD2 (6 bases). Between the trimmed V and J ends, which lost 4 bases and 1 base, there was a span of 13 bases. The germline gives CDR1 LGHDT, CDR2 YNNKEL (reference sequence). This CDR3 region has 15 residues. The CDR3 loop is CASSLAGTAQETQYF. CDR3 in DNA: TGTGCCAGCAGCCTGGCGGGGACCGCCCAAGAGACCCAGTACTTC.

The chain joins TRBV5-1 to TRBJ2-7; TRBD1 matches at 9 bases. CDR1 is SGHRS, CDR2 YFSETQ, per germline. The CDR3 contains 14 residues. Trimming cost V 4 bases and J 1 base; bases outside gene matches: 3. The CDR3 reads CASSGDRVSYEQYF. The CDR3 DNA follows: TGCGCCAGCAGCGGGGACAGGGTGTCCTACGAGCAGTACTTC.